This T cell receptor (beta chain) was captured in a study of sequential checkpoint blockade in melanoma. Study overall: After nivolumab or ipilimumab alone, twenty-two patients had week-13 rebiopsies. The study's findings and limits: Tumor T-cell fraction and clonality correlated with PD-L1 and CD8+ counts. Clinical benefit was about 30 times likelier when tumor T-cell fraction and clonality increased.

TCRdb's copy holds only in-frame clones and misses some; the assay was immunoSEQ multiplex PCR. The sample shows 37,000 or so clones, roughly a third of them seen only once. This sample's treatment: randomized to nivolumab then ipilimumab (arm A) or the reverse (arm B). The trim removed 3 bases at V and 2 bases at J, leaving 10 bases unmatched. CDR3 size: 19 residues. Germline V gene lookup returns CDR1 LGHNA and CDR2 YNFKEQ. This clone was counted between two and nine times. Its antigen is unidentified. The rearrangement links TRBV4-2 to TRBJ2-3, with 14 bases fitting TRBD2. This material consisted of tumor tissue (inferred from file names), taken from a patient given nivolumab and ipilimumab in sequence. This receptor was obtained from a human donor with melanoma. This chain's CDR3 is CASSQGLAGVNTHTDTQYF. CDR3 nucleotides: TGTGCCAGCAGCCAGGGACTAGCGGGAGTTAATACACACACAGATACGCAGTATTTT.